This T cell receptor beta chain appears in the sequencing data of a study of cytomegalovirus exposure and HLA in healthy donors. Whole-study findings and limits: Among TCR sequences, most were rare, though some public TCRs appeared in many donors. Investigators reported over 150 TCR beta chains as tied to cytomegalovirus.

Here immunoSEQ multiplex PCR was the method, and the copy in TCRdb shows in-frame clones only, minus some. The repertoire holds 150,000 to 200,000 clones, with 86% as singletons. Comment on this clone: No antigen is known for it.

This CDR3 contains 14 residues. CDR1 and CDR2 (germline): KGHSH, LQKENI. With 3 bases clipped from V and 5 bases from J, the junction kept 6 bases outside the gene matches. This sequence was found in a woman aged 18-30 years in good health and CMV-seronegative. Material for sequencing was PBMCs. The V call is TRBV18, the J call TRBJ1-1, with 7 bases aligning to TRBD1. The CDR3 DNA reads TGTGCCAGCTCACCGGGCAGGGGGGAGACTGAAGCTTTCTTT. Encoded protein: CASSPGRGETEAFF.